The text below deals with one T cell receptor beta chain. The antigen it recognizes is unknown. There are no base qualities to consult, and no much larger clone falls within one base. Read against the paper, the sample's time point label means: about twelve months on ibrutinib. For TCR beta library preparation, roughly 2 micrograms of genomic DNA were extracted from the cryopreserved PBMCs. Longitudinal blood samples from CLL patients on ibrutinib monotherapy underwent high-throughput TCR beta sequencing. Patients were enrolled in a phase 2 open-label single-center ibrutinib monotherapy trial. The data are from a study of cytotoxic CD8 clonotypes in ibrutinib-treated CLL (dated by TCRdb to about 2021). Broadly, across the study: The cohort had some eleven relapsed/refractory and approximately 15 treatment-naive patients; 17 to 18 were IGHV unmutated. Partial responses were observed in about 25 patients and complete responses in 2; after a median follow-up of 68 months, remission was maintained in 15 or so patients and progression was observed in approximately 12. Response samples were taken after a median of approximately 13 months on treatment, ranging from roughly 6 to 36 months. On average, each sample had about 260,000 productive templates and more than 75,000 productive rearrangements. Longitudinal samples were obtainable from about 30% of the roughly 90 participants in the trial. Cryopreserved peripheral blood mononuclear cells were obtained prior to treatment, at the time of response, and at either disease progression or sustained remission. Every sample from remission and from progressive disease was obtained while the patients were still on ibrutinib.

From cysteine to phenylalanine, the CDR3 is 15 amino acids long. The read is trimmed to its CDR3 DNA, 45 bases read in frame from base 1. V is shortened by 2 bases, J by 0 bases, and the region joining them spans 10 bases. Sequences MRHNA (CDR1) and SNTAGT (CDR2) are obtained from the germline V gene. A MiSeq instrument was used for deep resolution sequencing, which targeted depths ranging from 1 in 1 million up to 1 in 200,000 T cells, with coverage averaging 10x for each clonotype. The immunoSEQ hsTCRB Kit was used to generate TCR beta libraries. The study's own analysis went as follows. ImmunoSEQ Data Assistant and ImmunoSEQ Analyzer were used for data analysis, and V, D and J genes were assigned according to IMGT definitions. Clonality, which ranges from 0 to 1, was calculated by subtracting the normalized Shannon entropy of productive rearrangement frequencies from one. Only overrepresented clonotypes making up at least 0.05% of each patient's repertoire were included in the public clonotype analysis. Repertoires from roughly 13 age-matched healthy donors in immuneACCESS were used as clonality controls. As stored in TCRdb, this immuneACCESS dataset retains in-frame rearrangements with V and J assigned. A fraction of the clones does not appear; measured against another copy, unresolved V genes explain less than half of the discrepancy, and the remainder lacks a known reason. V and J calls and clone size are as listed in that table; D and trimming were resolved from the DNA. The sample includes 200,000 or so clones, with 65% to 80% observed a single time. 5.9% of the sample goes to the ten largest clones.

The research as a whole found: Baseline clonality was found to be higher than that of age-matched healthy donors and was strongly correlated with circulating CD8+ T-cell counts. Public clonotypes were rare and either contracted or stayed stable during treatment, and the rise in clonality at ibrutinib response reflected the expansion of private clonotypes. Clonality increased at ibrutinib response, stayed stable in sustained remission, and fell back toward baseline at progression. Lymph node repertoires were not examined, and the timing of sampling was not matched between patients in sustained remission and those whose disease progressed.

The sequence is built from TRBV6-4 and TRBJ1-2, with a weak D call of TRBD1 (5 bases match). This clonotype was obtained from a human donor with chronic lymphocytic leukemia. The starting material was PBMCs, obtained after 12 months of ibrutinib treatment. The sequenced DNA: TGTGCCAGCAGTGACAGGGGAGATACTAACTATGGCTACACCTTC. Translated, this gives CASSDRGDTNYGYTF.